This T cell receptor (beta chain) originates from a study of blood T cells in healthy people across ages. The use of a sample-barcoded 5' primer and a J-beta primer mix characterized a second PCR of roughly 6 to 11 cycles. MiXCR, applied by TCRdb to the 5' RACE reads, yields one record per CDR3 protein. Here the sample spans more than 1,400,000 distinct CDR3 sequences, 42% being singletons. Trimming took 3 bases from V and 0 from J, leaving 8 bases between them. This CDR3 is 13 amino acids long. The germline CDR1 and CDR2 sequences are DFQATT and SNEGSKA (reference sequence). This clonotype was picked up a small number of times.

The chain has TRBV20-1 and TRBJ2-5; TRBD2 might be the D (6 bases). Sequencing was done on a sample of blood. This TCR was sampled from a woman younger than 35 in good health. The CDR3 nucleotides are TGCAGTGCTAGCGGGGGAAACCAAGAGACCCAGTACTTC. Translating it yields CSASGGNQETQYF.